Ten or more counts support the clone carrying this T cell receptor (beta chain). Its cognate antigen is unknown. The data are from a study of molecular identifiers for immune sequencing clone quantification. Study information: In replicates, RNA taken from around 20,000 or 100,000 naive CD8 cells was divided five ways, and four portions underwent sequencing.

The CDR3 has 15 amino acids. CDR1 MNHEY and CDR2 SMNVEV come from the germline V gene (reference sequence). V was shortened by 8 bases and J by 3 bases, with 20 bases between the two germline ends. Sorting was used to obtain naive CD8 T cells (CD8+CD4-CCR7+CD45RA+). Study findings and constraints: Same-barcode identical TCR molecules could make highly expanded clones look smaller than they are.

Via MiXCR, TCRdb re-called the PCR reads, giving one row per CDR3 protein. The repertoire holds about 630,000 distinct CDR3 sequences, with about 25% as singletons. The sequenced sample consisted of naive CD8+ T cells from blood, with Jurkat cell RNA spiked in. Subset of the sample: FACS-sorted CD8+CD4-CCR7+CD45RA+ naive T cells. This rearrangement joins TRBV27 to TRBJ2-7, with D tentatively TRBD1 (5 bases). This sequence originates from a human donor in good health. Some libraries in this study had Jurkat cell RNA spiked in. CDR3 nucleotide sequence: TGTGCCAGCGCTCTACAGGCCGGGTCCTACTACGAGCAGTACTTC. Translating gives CASALQAGSYYEQYF.